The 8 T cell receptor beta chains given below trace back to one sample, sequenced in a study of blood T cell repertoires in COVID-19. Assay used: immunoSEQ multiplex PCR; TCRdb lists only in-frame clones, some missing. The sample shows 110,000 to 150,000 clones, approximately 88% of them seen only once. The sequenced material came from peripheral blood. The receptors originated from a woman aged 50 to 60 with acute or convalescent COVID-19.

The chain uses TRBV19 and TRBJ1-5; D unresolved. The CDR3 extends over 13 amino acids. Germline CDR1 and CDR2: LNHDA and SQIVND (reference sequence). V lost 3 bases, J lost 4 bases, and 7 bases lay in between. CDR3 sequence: CASSISENQPQHF. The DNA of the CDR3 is TGTGCCAGTAGTATCTCAGAAAATCAGCCCCAGCATTTT.

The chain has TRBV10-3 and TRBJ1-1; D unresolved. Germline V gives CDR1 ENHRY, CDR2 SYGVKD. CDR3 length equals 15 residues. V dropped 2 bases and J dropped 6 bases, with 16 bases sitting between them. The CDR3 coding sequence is TGTGCCATCAGTGAGCGAGAAAGTTCTAGAGCTGAAGCTTTCTTT. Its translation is CAISERESSRAEAFF.

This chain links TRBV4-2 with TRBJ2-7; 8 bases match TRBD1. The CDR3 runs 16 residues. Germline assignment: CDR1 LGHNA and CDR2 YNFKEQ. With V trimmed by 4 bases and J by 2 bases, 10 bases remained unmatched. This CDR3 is CASSRTSTGEAYEQYF. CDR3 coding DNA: TGTGCCAGCAGCCGGACGTCGACAGGGGAGGCCTACGAGCAGTACTTC.

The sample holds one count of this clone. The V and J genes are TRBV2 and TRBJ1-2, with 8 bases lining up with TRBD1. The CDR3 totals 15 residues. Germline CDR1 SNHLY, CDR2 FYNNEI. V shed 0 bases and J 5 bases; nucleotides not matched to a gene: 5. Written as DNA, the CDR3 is TGTGCCAGCAGTGAAGCGCTAACAGGGGGGTATGGCTACACCTTC. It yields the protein CASSEALTGGYGYTF.

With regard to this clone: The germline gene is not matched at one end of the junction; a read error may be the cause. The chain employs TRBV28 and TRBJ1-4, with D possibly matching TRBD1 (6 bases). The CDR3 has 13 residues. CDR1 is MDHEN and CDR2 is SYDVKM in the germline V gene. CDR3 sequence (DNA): TGTGCCAGCAGTTTAAGGGGGGGGAGCCGTTTTAGTTTT. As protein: CASSLRGGSRFSF.

CDR3 protein: CASSTGGSYNSPLHF. CDR3 nucleotides: TGTGCCAGCTCCACGGGGGGGTCCTATAATTCACCCCTCCACTTT. The rearrangement uses TRBV2 and TRBJ1-6; the D gene is possibly TRBD1 (5 bases). V was cut by 8 bases and J by 1 base, with 12 bases left in between. The CDR3 runs to 15 residues. The germline V gene has CDR1 SNHLY and CDR2 FYNNEI. Supplemented by reference TRBV2 and TRBJ1-6, the full variable domain reads EPEVTQTPSHQVTQMGQEVILRCVPISNHLYFYWYRQILGQKVEFLVSFYNNEISEKSEIFDDQFSVERPDGSNFTLKIRSTKLEDSAMYFCASSTGGSYNSPLHFGNGTRLTVT.

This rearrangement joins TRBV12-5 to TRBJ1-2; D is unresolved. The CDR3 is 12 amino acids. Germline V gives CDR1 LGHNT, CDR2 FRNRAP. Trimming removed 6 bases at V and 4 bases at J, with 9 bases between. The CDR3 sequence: CASGSEGYGYTF. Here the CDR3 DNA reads TGTGCTAGTGGGTCCGAGGGCTATGGCTACACCTTC.

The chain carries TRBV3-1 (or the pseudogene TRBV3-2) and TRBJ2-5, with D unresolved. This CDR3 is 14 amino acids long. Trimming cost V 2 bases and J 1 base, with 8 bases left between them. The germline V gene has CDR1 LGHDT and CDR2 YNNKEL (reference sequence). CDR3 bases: TGTGCCAGCAGCCAACGGTCCCTCCAAGAGACCCAGTACTTC. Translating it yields CASSQRSLQETQYF.